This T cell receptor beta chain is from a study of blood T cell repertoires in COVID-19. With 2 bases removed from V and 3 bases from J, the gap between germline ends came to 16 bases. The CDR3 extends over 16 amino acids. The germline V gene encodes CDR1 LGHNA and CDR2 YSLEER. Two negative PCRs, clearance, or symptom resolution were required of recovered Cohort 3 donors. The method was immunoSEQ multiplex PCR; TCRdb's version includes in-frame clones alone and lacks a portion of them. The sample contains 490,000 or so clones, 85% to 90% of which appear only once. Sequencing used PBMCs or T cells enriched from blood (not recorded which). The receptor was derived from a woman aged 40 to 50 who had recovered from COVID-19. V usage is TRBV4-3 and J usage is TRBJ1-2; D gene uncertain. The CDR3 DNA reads TGCGCCAGCAGCCAAACCCCCCCCGGCAGGCACTATGGCTACACCTTC. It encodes CASSQTPPGRHYGYTF.